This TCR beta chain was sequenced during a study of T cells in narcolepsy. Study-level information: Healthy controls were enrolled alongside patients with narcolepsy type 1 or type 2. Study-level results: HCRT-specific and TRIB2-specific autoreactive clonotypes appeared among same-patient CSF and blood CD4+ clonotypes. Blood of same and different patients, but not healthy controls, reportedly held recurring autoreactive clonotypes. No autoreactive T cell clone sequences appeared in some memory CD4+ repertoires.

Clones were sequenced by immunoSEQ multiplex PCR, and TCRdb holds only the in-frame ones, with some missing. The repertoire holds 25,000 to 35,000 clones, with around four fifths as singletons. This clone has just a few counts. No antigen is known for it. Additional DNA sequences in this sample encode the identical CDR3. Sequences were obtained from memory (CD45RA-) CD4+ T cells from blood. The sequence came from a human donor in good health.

In nucleotides, the CDR3 is TGTGCCAGTAGTATCACCGGGACAGGGGGCAACGAGCAGTACTTC. It encodes CASSITGTGGNEQYF. The chain carries TRBV19 and TRBJ2-7; the match to TRBD1 covers 12 bases. In germline, CDR1 is LNHDA, CDR2 SQIVND (reference sequence). CDR3 size: 15 residues. J lost 5 bases, V lost 3 bases, and 5 bases had no gene match. The whole variable domain, filled in from reference TRBV19 and TRBJ2-7, reads DGGITQSPKYLFRKEGQNVTLSCEQNLNHDAMYWYRQDPGQGLRLIYYSQIVNDFQKGDIAEGYSVSREKKESFPLTVTSAQKNPTAFYLCASSITGTGGNEQYFGPGTRLTVT.